This entry is about one TCR beta chain. This sample stems from a study of memory CD4+ T cells and cytomegalovirus serostatus. Overall study context: This sample comes from healthy Belgian adults, about 10 CMV seropositive, 20 to 25 seronegative.

The method was immunoSEQ multiplex PCR; TCRdb's version includes in-frame clones alone and lacks a portion of them. The sample consists of 80,000 to 100,000 clones, approximately 80% of them appearing once. The sort gate was single viable CD3+CD4+CD8-CD45RO+ cells for memory CD4+ T cells. Serostatus was set by detecting CMV pp150, pp28, p38, p52 IgG. After thawing, CD4+ T cells were positively selected. The source of this sequence is an adult in good health and CMV-seropositive. The specimen sequenced was memory CD4+ T cells from blood.

CDR3 sequence: CASRGLANTGELFF. The CDR3 DNA reads TGCGCCAGCCGGGGACTAGCGAACACCGGGGAGCTGTTTTTT. V usage is TRBV4-3 and J usage is TRBJ2-2; the match to TRBD2 covers 8 bases. Germline CDR1 LGHNA, CDR2 YSLEER. After removal of 8 bases from V and 0 bases from J, the junction contained 2 bases not matched to a gene. This CDR3 region has 14 residues.